The sequence of this TCR beta chain was determined in a study of CD8 T cells in Susac syndrome. With random hexamers, 0.5 to 1 ug RNA was reverse transcribed. By means of immunoSEQ multiplex PCR, TCR beta CDR3 spanning 54 Vbeta and 13 Jbeta underwent amplification. TCRdb re-called the immunoSEQ multiplex PCR reads through MiXCR, storing one row per CDR3 protein. The sample includes hundreds of thousands of distinct CDR3 sequences, about 85% of them seen just once. The authors carried out high-throughput sequencing of TCR beta. They applied it to CD8+ and CD4+ T cells obtained from blood. The sequenced sample was CD8+ T cells from PBMCs. This TCR was sampled from a human donor with multiple sclerosis.

CDR3 loop: CASSPVNGGVAYNEQFF. DNA for the CDR3: TGTGCCAGCAGTCCAGTGAATGGCGGAGTGGCCTACAATGAGCAGTTCTTC. The chain links TRBV3-1 to TRBJ2-1; D call uncertain. The length of the CDR3 is 17 residues. Germline loops: CDR1 LGHDT, CDR2 YNNKEL (reference sequence). With 6 bases removed from V and 2 bases from J, the gap between germline ends came to 20 bases.